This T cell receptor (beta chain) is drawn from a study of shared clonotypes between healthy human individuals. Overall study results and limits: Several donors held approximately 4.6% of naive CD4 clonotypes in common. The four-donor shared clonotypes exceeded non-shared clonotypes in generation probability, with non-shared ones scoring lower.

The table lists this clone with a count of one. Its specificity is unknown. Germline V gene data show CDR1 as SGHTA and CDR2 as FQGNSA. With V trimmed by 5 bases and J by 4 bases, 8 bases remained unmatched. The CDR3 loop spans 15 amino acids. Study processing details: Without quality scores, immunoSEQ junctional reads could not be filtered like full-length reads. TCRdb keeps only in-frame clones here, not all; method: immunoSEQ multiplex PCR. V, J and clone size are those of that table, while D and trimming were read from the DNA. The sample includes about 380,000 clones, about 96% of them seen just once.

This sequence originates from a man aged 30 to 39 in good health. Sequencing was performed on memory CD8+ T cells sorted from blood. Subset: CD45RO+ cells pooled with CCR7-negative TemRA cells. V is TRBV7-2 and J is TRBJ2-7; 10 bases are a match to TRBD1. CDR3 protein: CASSPDRGQWYEQYF. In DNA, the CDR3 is TGTGCCAGCAGCCCCGACAGGGGGCAGTGGTACGAGCAGTACTTC.